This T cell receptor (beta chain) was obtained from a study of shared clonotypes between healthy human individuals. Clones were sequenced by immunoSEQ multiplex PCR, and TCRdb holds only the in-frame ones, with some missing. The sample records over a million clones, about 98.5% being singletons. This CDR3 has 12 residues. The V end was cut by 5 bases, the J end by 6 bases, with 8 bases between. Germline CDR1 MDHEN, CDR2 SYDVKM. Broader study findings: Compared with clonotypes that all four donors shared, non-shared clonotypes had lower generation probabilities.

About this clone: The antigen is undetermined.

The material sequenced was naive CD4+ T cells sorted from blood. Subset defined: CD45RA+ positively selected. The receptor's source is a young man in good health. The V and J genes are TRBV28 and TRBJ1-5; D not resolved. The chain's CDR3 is CASSDGRQPQHF. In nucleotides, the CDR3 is TGTGCCAGCAGTGACGGGCGTCAGCCCCAGCATTTT.